This T cell receptor beta chain was captured by sequencing in a study of blood T cell repertoires in COVID-19. Trimming cost V 0 bases and J 4 bases; bases outside gene matches: 5. This CDR3 contains 15 residues. Germline V gene sequence: CDR1 SGHRS, CDR2 YFSETQ. TCRdb's copy holds only in-frame clones and misses some; the assay was immunoSEQ multiplex PCR. This table has hundreds of thousands of clones, about 90% appearing once. The chain links TRBV5-1 to TRBJ1-1; 8 nucleotides align to TRBD1. The TCR originated in a woman aged 60 to 75 with COVID-19, enrolled during active disease. Sequences were obtained from peripheral blood. In nucleotides, the CDR3 is TGCGCCAGCAGCTTGGCGCGACAGGGGATCACTGAAGCTTTCTTT. The encoded protein is CASSLARQGITEAFF. Combining the CDR3 with reference TRBV5-1 and TRBJ1-1 gives the whole variable domain KAGVTQTPRYLIKTRGQQVTLSCSPISGHRSVSWYQQTPGQGLQFLFEYFSETQRNKGNFPGRFSGRQFSNSRSEMNVSTLELGDSALYLCASSLARQGITEAFFGQGTRLTVV.